The 12 T cell receptor beta chains below were found in one sample sequenced in a study of cytomegalovirus exposure and HLA in healthy donors. Use of 60 Vbeta and 13 Jbeta primers characterized the PCR. This table comes from immunoSEQ multiplex PCR, and its TCRdb copy is limited to in-frame clones, with some not included. The sample shows some 160,000 clones, around 80% of them seen only once. Material: PBMCs. These TCRs come from a woman in her thirties or forties in good health and CMV-seronegative.

The CDR3 loop is CASSLALGANVLTF. The CDR3 DNA reads TGCGCCAGCAGCTTGGCCCTTGGGGCCAACGTCCTGACTTTC. The V gene is TRBV5-1, the J gene TRBJ2-6; no reliable D call. This CDR3 has 14 amino acids. Germline loops: CDR1 SGHRS, CDR2 YFSETQ. V shed 0 bases and J shed 3 bases, with 4 bases lying between them.

In its sample, this clone was seen once. The genes are TRBV6-6 and TRBJ2-5; 7 bases map to TRBD1. Germline CDR1 and CDR2: MNHNY and SVGAGI (reference sequence). The CDR3 totals 13 residues. After removal of 7 bases from V and 5 bases from J, the junction contained 7 bases not matched to a gene. For the CDR3, the DNA is TGTGCCAGCACCTTACAGGGGCGGGAGACCCAGTACTTC. Protein sequence: CASTLQGRETQYF.

V gene TRBV28 combines with J gene TRBJ1-2; TRBD1 matches at 8 bases. The length of the CDR3 is 15 residues. The trim removed 4 bases at V and 2 bases at J, leaving 6 bases unmatched. Germline CDR1 and CDR2: MDHEN and SYDVKM. CDR3 loop: CASSYPQGANYGYTF. The CDR3 nucleotides read TGTGCCAGCAGTTATCCGCAGGGGGCGAACTATGGCTACACCTTC.

The chain combines TRBV19 with TRBJ2-1; unclear D gene. The CDR3 is made up of 13 amino acids. The V end was cut by 1 base, the J end by 8 bases, with 9 bases between. Germline V gene sequence: CDR1 LNHDA, CDR2 SQIVND (reference sequence). CDR3 loop: CASSIGAGYEQFF. In nucleotides, the CDR3 is TGTGCCAGTAGTATAGGGGCAGGCTATGAGCAGTTCTTC.

The chain employs TRBV10-1 and TRBJ1-1, with D possibly TRBD1 on 6 matching bases. The germline gives CDR1 WNHNN, CDR2 SYGVQD (reference sequence). The CDR3 covers 13 residues. The V and J ends lost 4 bases and 12 bases respectively, with 18 bases between them. The DNA of the CDR3 is TGCGCCAGCAGTGGGGGGCCGACACGCCTACCTTTCTTT. Its protein product is CASSGGPTRLPFF.

The gene calls are TRBV19 and TRBJ1-2, with D tentatively TRBD1 (6 bases). CDR3 size: 13 residues. The germline V and J ends were trimmed by 6 bases and 4 bases, with 12 bases remaining between them. Germline V lookup: CDR1 LNHDA, CDR2 SQIVND (reference sequence). The CDR3 sequence is CASSRTETYGYTF. CDR3 DNA: TGTGCCAGTAGCCGGACAGAGACCTATGGCTACACCTTC.

The chain uses TRBV7-3 and TRBJ2-7, with 9 bases matching TRBD2. Per germline, CDR1 SGHTA and CDR2 FQGTGA. The CDR3 covers 20 residues. Trimming at V came to 2 bases and at J to 5 bases, leaving 22 bases not matched to a gene. CDR3: CASSLRRGGGRALWGDEQYF. The CDR3 nucleotides read TGTGCCAGCAGCTTACGCCGCGGTGGCGGGAGGGCCTTATGGGGCGACGAGCAGTACTTC.

This clone has a handful of counts. The chain employs TRBV5-6 and TRBJ1-4; TRBD1 might be the D (6 bases). Germline loops: CDR1 SGHDT, CDR2 YYEEEE. The CDR3 has 15 residues. V lost 2 bases and J 4 bases, leaving 12 bases between the germline ends. The CDR3 DNA reads as TGTGCCAGCAGCTTCGTTGGGGGCGGTAATGAAAAACTGTTTTTT. Amino acids: CASSFVGGGNEKLFF.

J is TRBJ1-2 and V is TRBV19; D unclear. The CDR3 is 13 amino acids. Trimming removed 8 bases at V and 1 base at J, with 11 bases between. Germline V gives CDR1 LNHDA, CDR2 SQIVND (reference sequence). The CDR3 reads CASQASRNYGYTF. CDR3 in DNA: TGTGCCAGTCAGGCATCCCGTAACTATGGCTACACCTTC.

The chain joins TRBV30 to TRBJ1-2; no firm D call. This CDR3 has 12 amino acids. The germline CDR1 and CDR2 sequences are GTSNPN and SVGIG (reference sequence). V was clipped by 0 bases and J by 5 bases, with 7 bases between them. In DNA, the CDR3 is TGTGCCTGGAGTGTCCCAGATTATGGCTACACCTTC. Its protein product is CAWSVPDYGYTF.

The chain links TRBV6-5 to TRBJ1-1; D call uncertain. Germline V gene sequence: CDR1 MNHEY, CDR2 SVGAGI. This CDR3 has 15 residues. V was trimmed by 0 bases and J by 7 bases, leaving 15 bases between them. The DNA for the CDR3 is TGTGCCAGCAGTTACTCGAGTAACCGGGGAAGTGAAGCTTTCTTT. This sequence encodes CASSYSSNRGSEAFF.

This clone was seen only once. The CDR3 DNA sequence: TGTGCCAGTAGCTTCGGGACAACCCATGAAAAACTGTTTTTT. Translating it yields CASSFGTTHEKLFF. The chain carries TRBV19 and TRBJ1-4; the D gene is possibly TRBD1 (6 bases). Germline assignment: CDR1 LNHDA and CDR2 SQIVND (reference sequence). CDR3 length: 14 amino acids. Deletions cut 6 bases from V and 6 bases from J, with 14 bases between.